This record covers a single TCR beta chain. Its antigen is unknown. No much larger clone is present one base from it, and per-base qualities are unavailable. Unmatched junction bases come to 17, with V trimmed by 3 bases and J by 2 bases. Reading from cysteine to phenylalanine, the CDR3 counts 19 amino acids. Of all the DNA, just the CDR3 is kept, 57 bases in frame from base 1. Sequences MGHRA (CDR1) and YSYEKL (CDR2) are obtained from the germline V gene. Library preparation employed PCR. The run used an Illumina HiSeq 2500. To normalize quantification of the TCRbeta repertoire, the TCR libraries were built with molecular barcoding that relied on unique molecular identifiers. TCRdb trimmed public reads at Q25 via fastp, called clones via MiXCR and kept in-frame beta chains. Rows with one shared CDR3 protein collapse into an entry with the most common genes and DNA. Across this sample there are 450,000 to 600,000 distinct CDR3 sequences, with approximately 20% seen only once. The top ten hold 3.3% of the sample.

The record originates from a study of T-cell reconstitution after alpha-beta-depleted transplantation in children (dated by TCRdb to between 2015 and 2016). About the full investigation: T-cell immune reconstitution after TCRalphabeta/CD19-depleted allogeneic hematopoietic cell transplantation in children was quantitatively tracked in the study by means of TCR repertoire profiling.

This material consisted of PBMCs from the stem cell graft donor, taken from the stem cell graft. This receptor was identified in a human donor who donated a stem cell graft to a child with acute lymphoblastic leukemia. The chain is made from TRBV4-1 and TRBJ2-5; 8 bases in the middle match TRBD2. The DNA is TGCGCCAGCAGCCACGGTAGCCGGGAGGGTCTCCCCCATCAAGAGACCCAGTACTTC. The resulting protein is CASSHGSREGLPHQETQYF.